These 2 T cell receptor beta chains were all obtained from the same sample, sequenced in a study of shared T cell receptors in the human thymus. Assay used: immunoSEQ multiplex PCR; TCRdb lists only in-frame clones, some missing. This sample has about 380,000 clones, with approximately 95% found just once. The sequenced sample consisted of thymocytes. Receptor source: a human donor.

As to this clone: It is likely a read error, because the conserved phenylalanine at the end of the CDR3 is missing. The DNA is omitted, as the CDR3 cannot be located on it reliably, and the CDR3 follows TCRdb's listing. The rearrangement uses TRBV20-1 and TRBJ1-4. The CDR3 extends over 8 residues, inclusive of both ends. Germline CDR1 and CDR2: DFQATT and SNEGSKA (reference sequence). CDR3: CSASHPPA.

The CDR3 is CAWSVIAYEQYF. CDR3 nucleotide sequence: TGTGCCTGGAGTGTAATAGCTTACGAGCAGTACTTC. V gene TRBV30 combines with J gene TRBJ2-7, with D unclear. Between the trimmed V and J ends, which lost 0 bases and 4 bases, there was a span of 7 bases. This CDR3 comprises 12 residues. Germline V CDR1 and CDR2: GTSNPN, SVGIG (reference sequence).